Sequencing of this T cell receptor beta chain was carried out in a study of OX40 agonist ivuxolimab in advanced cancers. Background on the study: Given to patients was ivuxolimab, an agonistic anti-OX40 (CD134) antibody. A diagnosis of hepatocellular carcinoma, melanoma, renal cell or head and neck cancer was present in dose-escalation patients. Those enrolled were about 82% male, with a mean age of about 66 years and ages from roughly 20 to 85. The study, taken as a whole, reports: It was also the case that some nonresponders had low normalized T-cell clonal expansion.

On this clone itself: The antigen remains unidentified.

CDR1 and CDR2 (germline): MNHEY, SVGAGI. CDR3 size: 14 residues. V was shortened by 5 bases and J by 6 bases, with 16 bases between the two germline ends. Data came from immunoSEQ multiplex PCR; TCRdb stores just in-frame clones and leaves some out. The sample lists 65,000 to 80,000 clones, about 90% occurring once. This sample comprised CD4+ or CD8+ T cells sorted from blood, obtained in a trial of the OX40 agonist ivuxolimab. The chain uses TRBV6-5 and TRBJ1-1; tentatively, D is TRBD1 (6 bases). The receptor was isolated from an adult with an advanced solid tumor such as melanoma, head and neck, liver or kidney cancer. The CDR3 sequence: CASSNRAQGSEAFF. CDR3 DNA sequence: TGTGCCAGCAGTAACCGGGCCCAGGGGTCTGAAGCTTTCTTT.